The 17 T cell receptor beta chains below were found in one sample sequenced in a study of blood T cells in healthy people across ages. The authors ran a second PCR of 7 to 11 cycles using a sample-barcoded 5' primer and a J-beta primer mix. TCRdb reprocessed the 5' RACE reads via MiXCR and lists one record per CDR3 protein. Of around 1,500,000 distinct CDR3 sequences listed, approximately 42% are singletons. The sample consisted of blood. The receptors were sampled from a woman under 30 in good health.

This clonotype has a handful of counts. The genes are TRBV2 and TRBJ2-1; 8 bases match TRBD1. Germline V lookup: CDR1 SNHLY, CDR2 FYNNEI. V gave up 3 bases and J gave up 5 bases; unmatched junction bases: 6. The CDR3 consists of 15 residues. CDR3 sequence (DNA): TGTGCCAGCAGTGAGGCCGGGACAGGCAACAATGAGCAGTTCTTC. Protein product: CASSEAGTGNNEQFF.

The J gene is TRBJ2-1, the V gene TRBV2; possibly TRBD2 for D (6 bases). Germline V gene lookup returns CDR1 SNHLY and CDR2 FYNNEI. The ends were cut back, 4 bases at V and 10 bases at J, with 17 bases in the middle. The CDR3 loop spans 14 amino acids. The CDR3 spells CASSGALWAGEQFF. CDR3 bases: TGTGCCAGCAGTGGAGCGCTTTGGGCGGGGGAGCAGTTCTTC.

V gene TRBV10-1 combines with J gene TRBJ1-2; D is perhaps TRBD1 (5 bases). Trimming pared 7 bases from V and 3 bases from J, leaving 18 bases between. This CDR3 has 15 amino acids. The germline CDR1 and CDR2 sequences are WNHNN and SYGVQD (reference sequence). The DNA of the CDR3 is TGCGCCAGCACCAAAAGGGGTGTCCCCTACTATGGCTACACCTTC. This gives the protein CASTKRGVPYYGYTF.

V usage is TRBV20-1 and J usage is TRBJ2-1; a possible D gene is TRBD2 (6 bases). CDR1 is DFQATT, CDR2 SNEGSKA, per germline (reference sequence). V was pared by 0 bases and J by 6 bases, with 15 bases between. This CDR3 has 15 amino acids. CDR3 sequence reads: CSARDTLAFRNEQFF. In DNA form, the CDR3 reads TGCAGTGCTAGAGATACCCTAGCGTTCCGCAATGAGCAGTTCTTC.

The chain uses TRBV3-1 and TRBJ2-1; D possibly matches TRBD1 or TRBD2 (6 bases each). Trimming cost V 2 bases and J 12 bases, with 11 bases left between them. The CDR3 is 12 amino acids. The germline gives CDR1 LGHDT, CDR2 YNNKEL (reference sequence). The CDR3: CASSQRGAVQFF. The CDR3 nucleotides read TGTGCCAGCAGCCAAAGGGGGGCGGTGCAGTTCTTC.

This clonotype was observed a single time. V usage is TRBV20-1 and J usage is TRBJ2-7; perhaps TRBD2 as D (5 bases). Looked up from germline, CDR1 is DFQATT and CDR2 is SNEGSKA (reference sequence). Trimming shortened V by 8 bases and J by 4 bases, and 21 bases separated the two germline ends. This CDR3 has 14 residues. CDR3 sequence (DNA): TGCAGTTCCCGGCCCCTTCGGGGAAAGTACGAGCAGTACTTC. This sequence encodes CSSRPLRGKYEQYF.

On this clonotype: Relative to the germline gene, one junction end is altered; a read error may explain this. The J gene is TRBJ2-1, the V gene TRBV2; weak D call: TRBD2 (6 bases). The CDR3 sequence is 12 residues long. Germline values: CDR1 SNHLY, CDR2 FYNNEI. The CDR3 sequence is CATLAAYDEQFF. The CDR3 coding sequence is TGTGCCACTTTAGCGGCCTACGATGAGCAGTTCTTC.

The V gene is TRBV10-3, the J gene TRBJ2-5; 10 bases match TRBD2. The DNA end is more similar to TRBJ2-4, so the J call may be wrong. The CDR3 runs 18 residues. Germline V gene sequence: CDR1 ENHRY, CDR2 SYGVKD. CDR3 DNA sequence: TGTGCCATCAGTGAGTCGAGCGGGGGGGGAGAACCCAAAAACATTCAGTACTTC. Translation gives CAISESSGGGEPKNIQYF.

The chain links TRBV6-5 to TRBJ1-1; tentatively, D is TRBD1 (5 bases). V lost 8 bases to trimming and J lost 4 bases, with 17 bases between them. The CDR3 sequence is 14 residues long. Germline V gene lookup returns CDR1 MNHEY and CDR2 SVGAGI. The CDR3: CASGGALGITEAFF. The CDR3, as DNA: TGTGCCAGCGGAGGGGCCCTCGGGATCACTGAAGCTTTCTTT.

The sample holds a few counts of this clonotype. V and J are TRBV29-1 and TRBJ2-5, with 7 bases fitting TRBD2. This CDR3 is built from 16 residues. The V gene end was trimmed by 6 bases and the J gene end by 11 bases; junction bases not matched to a gene: 24. Germline loops: CDR1 SQVTM, CDR2 ANQGSEA. The CDR3 sequence: CSVPVLALFSYNEQYF. In DNA, the CDR3 is TGCAGCGTGCCCGTACTAGCGCTATTCTCCTACAATGAGCAGTACTTC.

The chain is built from TRBV9 and TRBJ2-7; D possibly matches TRBD1 or TRBD2 (5 bases each). The CDR3 has 14 residues. CDR1 is SGDLS and CDR2 is YYNGEE in the germline V gene. Trimming removed 0 bases from V and 6 bases from J, with 13 bases in between. Here the CDR3 reads CASSVDSWGSEQYF. The CDR3 nucleotides read TGTGCCAGCAGCGTAGATTCATGGGGGTCCGAGCAGTACTTC.

The chain recombines TRBV20-1 with TRBJ1-1; D call uncertain. The CDR3 totals 14 residues. CDR1 is DFQATT and CDR2 is SNEGSKA in the germline V gene (reference sequence). V lost 0 bases and J lost 4, with 12 bases in between. The CDR3 DNA reads as TGCAGTGCTAGAGATCCCGCCGGCGGCACTGAAGCTTTCTTT. It specifies CSARDPAGGTEAFF.

The V call is TRBV12-3 or TRBV12-4, the J call TRBJ2-7; the D is unclear. Trimming cost V 3 bases and J 5 bases, with 11 bases left between them. CDR3 length: 13 amino acids. The CDR3 loop is CASSFDAENEQYF. The CDR3 coding sequence is TGTGCCAGCAGTTTCGATGCAGAGAACGAGCAGTACTTC.

This clonotype was recorded a few times. The chain couples TRBV6-2 or TRBV6-3 to TRBJ2-3; 8 bases are shared with TRBD2. The germline gives CDR1 MNHEY, CDR2 SVGEGT. This CDR3 comprises 15 residues. Trimming took 4 bases from V and 6 from J; bases not matched to a gene: 9. This CDR3 reads CASSSSGTRADTQYF. The CDR3 DNA reads as TGTGCCAGCAGTTCCTCCGGGACTAGGGCCGATACGCAGTATTTT.

This chain connects TRBV7-2 to TRBJ2-3; 9 bases fit TRBD2. The V and J ends lost 5 bases and 2 bases, in that order; junction bases with no gene match: 11. Germline V gives CDR1 SGHTA, CDR2 FQGNSA. The CDR3 extends over 17 amino acids. CDR3 in DNA: TGTGCCAGCAGCCCGGGGACTAGCTGGGGGCTCACAGATACGCAGTATTTT. Translating gives CASSPGTSWGLTDTQYF.

The chain carries TRBV27 and TRBJ1-2; D is perhaps TRBD1 (6 bases). Trimming cost V 3 bases and J 8 bases, with 13 bases left between them. This CDR3 contains 13 residues. Germline values: CDR1 MNHEY, CDR2 SMNVEV (reference sequence). CDR3 loop: CASSFPGARGYTF. DNA of the CDR3: TGTGCCAGCAGTTTTCCAGGGGCGAGGGGCTACACCTTC.

This clonotype was observed at least ten times. V usage is TRBV20-1 and J usage is TRBJ2-1, with 10 bases fitting TRBD2. Looked up from germline, CDR1 is DFQATT and CDR2 is SNEGSKA (reference sequence). CDR3 length: 15 residues. The trim removed 2 bases at V and 3 bases at J, leaving 4 bases unmatched. The CDR3 loop is CSARPGLADYNEQFF. DNA of the CDR3: TGCAGTGCTAGACCTGGACTAGCGGACTACAATGAGCAGTTCTTC.